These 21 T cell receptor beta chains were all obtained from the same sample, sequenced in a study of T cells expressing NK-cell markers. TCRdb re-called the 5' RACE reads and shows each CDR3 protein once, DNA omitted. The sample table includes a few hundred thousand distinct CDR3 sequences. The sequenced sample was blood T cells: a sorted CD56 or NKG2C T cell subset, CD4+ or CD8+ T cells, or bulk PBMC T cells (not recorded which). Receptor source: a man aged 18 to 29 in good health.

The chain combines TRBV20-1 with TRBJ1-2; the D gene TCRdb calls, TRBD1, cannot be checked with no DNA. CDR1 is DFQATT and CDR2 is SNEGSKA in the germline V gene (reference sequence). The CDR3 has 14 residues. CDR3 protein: CSARDGDRVFGYTF.

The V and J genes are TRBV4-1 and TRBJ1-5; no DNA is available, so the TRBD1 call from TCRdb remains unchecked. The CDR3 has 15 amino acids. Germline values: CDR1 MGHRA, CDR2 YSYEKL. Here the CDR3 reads CASSQDTGGFQPQHF.

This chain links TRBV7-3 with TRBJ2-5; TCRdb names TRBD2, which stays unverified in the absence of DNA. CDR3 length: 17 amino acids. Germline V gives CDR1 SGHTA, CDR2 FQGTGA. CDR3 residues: CASSFPGRGGSAETQYF.

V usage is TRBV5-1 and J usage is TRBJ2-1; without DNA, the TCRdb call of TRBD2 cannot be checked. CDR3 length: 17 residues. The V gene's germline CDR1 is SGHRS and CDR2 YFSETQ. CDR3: CASSPPIAGVGDNEQFF.

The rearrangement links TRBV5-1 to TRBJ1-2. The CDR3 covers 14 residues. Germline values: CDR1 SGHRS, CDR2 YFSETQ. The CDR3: CASSLTGLRGGYTF. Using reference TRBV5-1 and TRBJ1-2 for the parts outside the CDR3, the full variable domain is KAGVTQTPRYLIKTRGQQVTLSCSPISGHRSVSWYQQTPGQGLQFLFEYFSETQRNKGNFPGRFSGRQFSNSRSEMNVSTLELGDSALYLCASSLTGLRGGYTFGSGTRLTVV.

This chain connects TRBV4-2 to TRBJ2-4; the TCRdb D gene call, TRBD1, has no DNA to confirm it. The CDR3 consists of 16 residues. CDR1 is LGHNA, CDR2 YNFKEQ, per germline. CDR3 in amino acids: CASSQADRDPTNIQYF.

CDR3 sequence: CASSISTGQPQHF. The rearrangement uses TRBV27 and TRBJ1-5. The CDR3 covers 13 residues. The V gene's germline CDR1 is MNHEY and CDR2 SMNVEV (reference sequence).

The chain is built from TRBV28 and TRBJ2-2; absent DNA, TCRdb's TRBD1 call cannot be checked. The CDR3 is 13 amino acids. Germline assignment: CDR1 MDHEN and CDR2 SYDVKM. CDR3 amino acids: CATPGPNTGELFF. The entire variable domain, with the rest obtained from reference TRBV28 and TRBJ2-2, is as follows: DVKVTQSSRYLVKRTGEKVFLECVQDMDHENMFWYRQDPGLGLRLIYFSYDVKMKEKGDIPEGYSVSREKKERFSLILESASTNQTSMYLCATPGPNTGELFFGEGSRLTVL.

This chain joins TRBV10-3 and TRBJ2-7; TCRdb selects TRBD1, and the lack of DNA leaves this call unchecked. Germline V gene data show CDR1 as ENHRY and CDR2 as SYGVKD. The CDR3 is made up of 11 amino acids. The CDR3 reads CAISTGYEQYF.

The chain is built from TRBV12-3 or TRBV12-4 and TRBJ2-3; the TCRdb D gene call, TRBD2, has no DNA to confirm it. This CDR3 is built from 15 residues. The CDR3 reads CASRRGSSSTDTQYF.

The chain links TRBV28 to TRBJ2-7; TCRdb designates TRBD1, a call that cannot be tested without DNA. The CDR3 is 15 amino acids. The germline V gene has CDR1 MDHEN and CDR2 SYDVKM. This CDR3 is CASSLVRTGQAEQYF. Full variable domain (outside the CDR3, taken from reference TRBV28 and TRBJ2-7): DVKVTQSSRYLVKRTGEKVFLECVQDMDHENMFWYRQDPGLGLRLIYFSYDVKMKEKGDIPEGYSVSREKKERFSLILESASTNQTSMYLCASSLVRTGQAEQYFGPGTRLTVT.

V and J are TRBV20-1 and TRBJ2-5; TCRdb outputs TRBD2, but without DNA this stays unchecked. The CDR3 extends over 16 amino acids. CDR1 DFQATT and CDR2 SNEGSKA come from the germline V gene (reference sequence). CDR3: CSARGHGREGGETQYF.

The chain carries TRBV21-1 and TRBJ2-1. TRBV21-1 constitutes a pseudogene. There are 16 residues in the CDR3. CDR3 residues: CASTPRGQGPNNEQFF.

CDR3 loop: CSSDPAGAGNEQFF. The rearrangement joins TRBV29-1 to TRBJ2-1; there is no DNA to check the TCRdb D call of TRBD2. This CDR3 is 14 amino acids long. The germline V gene encodes CDR1 SQVTM and CDR2 ANQGSEA.

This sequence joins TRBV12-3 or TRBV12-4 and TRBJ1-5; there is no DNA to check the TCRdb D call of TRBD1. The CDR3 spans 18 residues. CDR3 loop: CASSHRGTAGIGNQPQHF.

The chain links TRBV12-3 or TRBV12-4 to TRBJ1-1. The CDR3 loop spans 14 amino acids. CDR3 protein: CASSFGQPNTEAFF.

The CDR3 sequence is CASLWGTGVSYEQYF. The J gene is TRBJ2-7, the V gene TRBV2; TCRdb gives TRBD1 as the D gene, but with no DNA this cannot be confirmed. The CDR3 is 15 residues long. The germline CDR1 and CDR2 sequences are SNHLY and FYNNEI.

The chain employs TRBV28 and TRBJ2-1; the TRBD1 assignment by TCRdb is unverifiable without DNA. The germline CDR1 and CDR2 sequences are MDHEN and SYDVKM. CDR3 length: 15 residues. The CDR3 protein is CASTRGDQNYNEQFF. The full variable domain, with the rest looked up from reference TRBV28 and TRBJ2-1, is DVKVTQSSRYLVKRTGEKVFLECVQDMDHENMFWYRQDPGLGLRLIYFSYDVKMKEKGDIPEGYSVSREKKERFSLILESASTNQTSMYLCASTRGDQNYNEQFFGPGTRLTVL.

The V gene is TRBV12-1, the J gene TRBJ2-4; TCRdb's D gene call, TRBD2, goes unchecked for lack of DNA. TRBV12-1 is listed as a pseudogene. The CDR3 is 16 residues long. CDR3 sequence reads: CASTILAGQNKNIQYF.

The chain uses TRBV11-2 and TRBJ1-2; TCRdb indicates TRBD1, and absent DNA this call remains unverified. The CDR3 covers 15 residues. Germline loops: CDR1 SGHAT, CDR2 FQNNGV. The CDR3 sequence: CASSSSPGTNYGYTF.

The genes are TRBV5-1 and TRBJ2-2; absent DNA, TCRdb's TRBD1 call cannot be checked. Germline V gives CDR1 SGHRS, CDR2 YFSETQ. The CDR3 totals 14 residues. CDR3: CASSYRGKSGELFF.